The 12 T cell receptor beta chains below all came from one sample that was sequenced in a study of blood T cell repertoires in COVID-19. Libraries were prepared by immunoSEQ multiplex PCR; TCRdb keeps only in-frame clonotypes and omits some of them. The repertoire holds just over 150,000 clones, with roughly 90% as singletons. Sequenced: peripheral blood. Source of these receptors: a man in his thirties or forties with COVID-19, enrolled during active disease.

The chain employs TRBV5-8 and TRBJ2-1, with TRBD1 identical over 8 bases. The CDR3 has 15 residues. With V trimmed by 6 bases and J by 14 bases, 19 bases remained unmatched. CDR1 SGHTS and CDR2 YDEGEE come from the germline V gene. The CDR3, as DNA: TGTGCCAGCAACGACCCCACAGGGGGACTCCAGAATAAGTTCTTC. This sequence encodes CASNDPTGGLQNKFF.

This clone has a handful of counts. This sequence joins TRBV2 and TRBJ1-3; 7 nucleotides match TRBD1. Trimming at V came to 2 bases and at J to 3 bases, leaving 4 bases not matched to a gene. The V gene's germline CDR1 is SNHLY and CDR2 FYNNEI. CDR3 length equals 15 residues. The CDR3 DNA reads as TGTGCCAGCAGTGAACAGGGGGAAGGTGGAAACACCATATATTTT. Its translation: CASSEQGEGGNTIYF.

The rearrangement uses TRBV27 and TRBJ2-1; 8 nucleotides agree with TRBD2. Germline CDR1 and CDR2: MNHEY and SMNVEV (reference sequence). The junction had 10 bases not matched to a gene; V was cut back by 7 bases and J by 5 bases. This CDR3 is 15 amino acids long. CDR3 in amino acids: CASTSSGLENNEQFF. CDR3 in DNA: TGTGCCAGCACCTCTTCGGGACTAGAAAACAATGAGCAGTTCTTC.

The rearrangement joins TRBV19 to TRBJ2-3, with D maybe TRBD2 (6 bases). This CDR3 has 15 amino acids. Germline CDR1 LNHDA, CDR2 SQIVND (reference sequence). V lost 3 bases to trimming and J lost 3 bases, with 13 bases between them. The CDR3 spells CASSMRGAGTDTQYF. In nucleotides, the CDR3 is TGTGCCAGTAGTATGAGGGGCGCGGGAACAGATACGCAGTATTTT.

The chain links TRBV19 to TRBJ2-3; TRBD2 is a possible D gene (5 bases). CDR1 is LNHDA, CDR2 SQIVND, per germline (reference sequence). Trimming took off 3 bases at V and 6 bases at J, with 16 bases between the two ends. This CDR3 has 15 residues. The CDR3 region has the DNA TGTGCCAGTAGTATTGGAGGCCTTCCGGGGGATACGCAGTATTTT. It yields the protein CASSIGGLPGDTQYF.

This chain joins TRBV2 and TRBJ1-2, with D possibly being TRBD1 (5 bases). The V gene lost 3 bases and the J gene lost 6 bases, with 20 bases spanning the gap. The CDR3 is 16 amino acids. CDR1 SNHLY and CDR2 FYNNEI come from the germline V gene. The CDR3 reads CASSDLGAGGIDGYTF. CDR3 bases: TGTGCCAGCAGTGATCTTGGGGCGGGGGGAATCGATGGCTACACCTTC.

The rearrangement uses TRBV7-6 and TRBJ1-5, with D possibly being TRBD1 (5 bases). The CDR3 loop spans 17 amino acids. CDR1 is SGHVS and CDR2 is FNYEAQ in the germline V gene. V was cut by 3 bases and J by 0 bases, with 15 bases left in between. CDR3 sequence (DNA): TGTGCCAGCAGCTTGGATAGGACACCGCATAGCAATCAGCCCCAGCATTTT. Protein: CASSLDRTPHSNQPQHF.

The rearrangement uses TRBV28 and TRBJ1-5; 8 bases map to TRBD1. The CDR3 is 16 residues long. The V and J ends lost 2 bases and 6 bases, in that order; junction bases with no gene match: 9. The germline V gene has CDR1 MDHEN and CDR2 SYDVKM. The CDR3 here is CASSLARPGGGQPQHF. The CDR3 coding sequence is TGTGCCAGCAGTTTAGCTCGCCCAGGGGGCGGTCAGCCCCAGCATTTT.

This clone was counted many times. V is TRBV5-6 and J is TRBJ1-3, with D possibly TRBD1 on 5 matching bases. The CDR3 loop spans 17 amino acids. V was shortened by 4 bases and J by 0 bases, with 17 bases between the two germline ends. Germline values: CDR1 SGHDT, CDR2 YYEEEE. CDR3 amino acids: CASSLTPGLNSGNTIYF. In nucleotides, the CDR3 is TGTGCCAGCAGCCTAACCCCGGGACTGAACTCTGGAAACACCATATATTTT. The full variable domain, completed using reference TRBV5-6 and TRBJ1-3, is DAGVTQSPTHLIKTRGQQVTLRCSPKSGHDTVSWYQQALGQGPQFIFQYYEEEERQRGNFPDRFSGHQFPNYSSELNVNALLLGDSALYLCASSLTPGLNSGNTIYFGEGSWLTVV.

The chain recombines TRBV5-1 with TRBJ2-3; D call uncertain. From germline, CDR1 is SGHRS and CDR2 YFSETQ. This CDR3 region has 15 residues. V was trimmed by 0 bases and J by 2 bases, leaving 10 bases between them. The CDR3, as DNA: TGCGCCAGCAGCTTGGGAGTCAAGTACACAGATACGCAGTATTTT. As protein: CASSLGVKYTDTQYF.

The sample holds a few counts of this clone. The J gene is TRBJ2-7, the V gene TRBV30, with D perhaps matching TRBD1 (6 bases). The germline gives CDR1 GTSNPN, CDR2 SVGIG (reference sequence). Trimming removed 8 bases from V and 4 bases from J, with 15 bases in between. The CDR3 has 12 residues. The CDR3 protein is CAVQGRGYEQYF. CDR3 nucleotides: TGTGCCGTACAGGGAAGGGGTTACGAGCAGTACTTC.

The chain is built from TRBV3-1 (or the pseudogene TRBV3-2) and TRBJ1-6; D remains ambiguous. Germline CDR1 is LGHDT and CDR2 is YNNKEL (reference sequence). V lost 3 bases and J 4 bases, leaving 10 bases between the germline ends. The CDR3 spans 15 residues. The CDR3 reads CASSHRGGYNSPLHF. In DNA form, the CDR3 reads TGTGCCAGCAGCCATCGGGGAGGTTATAATTCACCCCTCCACTTT.